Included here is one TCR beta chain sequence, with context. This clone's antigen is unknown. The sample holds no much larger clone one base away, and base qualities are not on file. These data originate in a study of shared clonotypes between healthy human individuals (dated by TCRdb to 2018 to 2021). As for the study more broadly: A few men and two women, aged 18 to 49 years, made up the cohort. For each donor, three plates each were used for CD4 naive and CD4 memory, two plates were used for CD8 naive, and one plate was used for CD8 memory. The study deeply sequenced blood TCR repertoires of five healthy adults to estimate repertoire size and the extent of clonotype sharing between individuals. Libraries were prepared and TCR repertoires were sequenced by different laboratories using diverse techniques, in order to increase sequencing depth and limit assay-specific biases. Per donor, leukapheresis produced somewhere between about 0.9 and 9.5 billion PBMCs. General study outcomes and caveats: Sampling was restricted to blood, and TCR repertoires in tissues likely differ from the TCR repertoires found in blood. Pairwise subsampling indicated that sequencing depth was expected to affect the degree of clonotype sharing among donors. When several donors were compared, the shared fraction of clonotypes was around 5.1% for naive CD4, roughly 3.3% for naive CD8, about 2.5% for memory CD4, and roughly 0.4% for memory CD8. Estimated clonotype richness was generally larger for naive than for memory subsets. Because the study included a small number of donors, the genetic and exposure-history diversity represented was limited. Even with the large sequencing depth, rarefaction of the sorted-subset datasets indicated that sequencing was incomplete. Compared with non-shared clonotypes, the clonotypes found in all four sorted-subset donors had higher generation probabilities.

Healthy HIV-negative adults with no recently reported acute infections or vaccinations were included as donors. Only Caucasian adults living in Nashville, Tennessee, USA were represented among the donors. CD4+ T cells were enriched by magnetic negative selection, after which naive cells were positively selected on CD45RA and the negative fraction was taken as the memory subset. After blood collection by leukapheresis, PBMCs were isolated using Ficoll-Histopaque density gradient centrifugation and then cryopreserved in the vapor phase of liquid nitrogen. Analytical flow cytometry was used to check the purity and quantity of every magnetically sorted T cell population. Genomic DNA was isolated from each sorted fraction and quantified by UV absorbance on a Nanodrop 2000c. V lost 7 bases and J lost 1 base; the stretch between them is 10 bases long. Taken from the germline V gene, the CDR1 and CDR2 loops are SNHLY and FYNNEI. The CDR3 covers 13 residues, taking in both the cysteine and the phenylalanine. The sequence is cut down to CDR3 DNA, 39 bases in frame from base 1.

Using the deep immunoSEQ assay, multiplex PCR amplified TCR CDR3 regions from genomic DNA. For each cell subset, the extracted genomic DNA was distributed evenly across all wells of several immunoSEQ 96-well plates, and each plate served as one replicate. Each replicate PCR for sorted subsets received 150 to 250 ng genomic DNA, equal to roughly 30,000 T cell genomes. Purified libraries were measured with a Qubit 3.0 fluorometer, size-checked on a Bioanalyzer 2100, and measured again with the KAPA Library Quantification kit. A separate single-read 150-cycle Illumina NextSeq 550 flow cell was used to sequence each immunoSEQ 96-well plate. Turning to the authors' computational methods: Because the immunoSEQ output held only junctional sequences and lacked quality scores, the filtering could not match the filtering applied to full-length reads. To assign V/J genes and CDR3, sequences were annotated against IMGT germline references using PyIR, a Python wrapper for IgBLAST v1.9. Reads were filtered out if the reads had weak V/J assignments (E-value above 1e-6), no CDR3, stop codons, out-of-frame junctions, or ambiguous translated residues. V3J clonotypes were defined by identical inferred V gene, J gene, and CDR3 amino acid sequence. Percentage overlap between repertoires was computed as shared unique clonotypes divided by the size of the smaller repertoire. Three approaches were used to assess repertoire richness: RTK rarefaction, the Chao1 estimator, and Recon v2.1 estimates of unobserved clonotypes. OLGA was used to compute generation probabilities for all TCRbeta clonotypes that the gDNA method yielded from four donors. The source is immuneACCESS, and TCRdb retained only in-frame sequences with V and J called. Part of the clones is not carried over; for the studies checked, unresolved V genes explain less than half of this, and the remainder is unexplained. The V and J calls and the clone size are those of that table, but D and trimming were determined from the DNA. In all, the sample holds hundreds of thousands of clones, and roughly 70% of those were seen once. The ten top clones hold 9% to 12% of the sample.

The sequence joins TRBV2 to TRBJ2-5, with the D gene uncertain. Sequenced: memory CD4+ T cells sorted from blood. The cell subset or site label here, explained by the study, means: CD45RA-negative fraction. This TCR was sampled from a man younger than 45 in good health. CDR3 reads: CASIRALQETQYF. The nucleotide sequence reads TGTGCCAGCATTAGGGCCCTCCAAGAGACCCAGTACTTC.